This T cell receptor (beta chain) was recovered during a study of blood T cell repertoires in COVID-19. Method: immunoSEQ multiplex PCR; TCRdb's copy keeps in-frame clones and lacks some. This table has 300,000 to 350,000 clones, roughly 88% appearing once. Germline assignment: CDR1 LGHNA and CDR2 YNFKEQ. V was pared by 1 base and J by 7 bases, with 13 bases between. The CDR3 loop spans 15 amino acids. This TCR came from a young man who had recovered from COVID-19. Sequenced sample: PBMCs or T cells enriched from blood (not recorded which). The chain joins TRBV4-2 to TRBJ2-2, with D perhaps matching TRBD1 (5 bases). This CDR3 is CASSQGGGDVGELFF. The CDR3 region has the DNA TGTGCCAGCAGCCAAGGGGGCGGAGATGTCGGGGAGCTGTTTTTT.